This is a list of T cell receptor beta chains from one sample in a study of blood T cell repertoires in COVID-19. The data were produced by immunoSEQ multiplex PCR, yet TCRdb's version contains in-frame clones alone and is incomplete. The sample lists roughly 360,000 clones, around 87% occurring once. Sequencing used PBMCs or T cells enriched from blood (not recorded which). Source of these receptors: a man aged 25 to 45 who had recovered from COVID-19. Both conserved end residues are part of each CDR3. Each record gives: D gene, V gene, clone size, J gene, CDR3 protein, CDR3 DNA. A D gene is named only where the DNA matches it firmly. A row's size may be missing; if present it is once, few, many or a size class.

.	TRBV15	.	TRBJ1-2	CATSREGRYEAFNYGYTF	TGTGCCACCAGCAGAGAGGGGCGGTACGAAGCCTTTAACTATGGCTACACCTTC
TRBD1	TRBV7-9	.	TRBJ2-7	CASSPPDREYEQYF	TGTGCCAGCAGCCCTCCCGACAGGGAGTACGAGCAGTACTTC
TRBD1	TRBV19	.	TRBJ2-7	CASSIPDRGYEQYF	TGTGCCAGTAGTATCCCGGACAGGGGCTACGAGCAGTACTTC
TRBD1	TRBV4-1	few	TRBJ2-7	CASSQDPGQATYEQYF	TGCGCCAGCAGCCAAGATCCCGGACAGGCCACCTACGAGCAGTACTTC
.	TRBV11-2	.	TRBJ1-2	CASSSEANGYTF	TGTGCCAGCAGTTCCGAGGCGAATGGCTACACCTTC
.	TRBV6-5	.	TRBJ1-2	CASSYSATVYGYTF	TGTGCCAGCAGTTACTCCGCGACAGTCTATGGCTACACCTTC
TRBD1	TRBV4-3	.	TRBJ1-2	CASSQDRKYGTANYGYTF	TGCGCCAGCAGCCAAGATCGTAAATACGGGACAGCCAACTATGGCTACACCTTC
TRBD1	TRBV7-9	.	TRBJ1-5	CASSLGSTGGHQPQHF	TGTGCCAGCAGCTTAGGGTCGACAGGGGGCCATCAGCCCCAGCATTTT
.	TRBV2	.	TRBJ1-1	CASTDGAGPNTEAFF	TGTGCCAGCACCGACGGGGCGGGGCCTAACACTGAAGCTTTCTTT
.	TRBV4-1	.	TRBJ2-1	CASSHDLTSDEQFF	TGCGCCAGCAGCCACGACCTCACTAGTGATGAGCAGTTCTTC
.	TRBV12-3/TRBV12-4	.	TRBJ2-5	CASNRGAEEAQYF	TGTGCCAGCAATCGGGGGGCGGAGGAGGCCCAGTACTTC
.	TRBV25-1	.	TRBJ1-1	CASSEDGPKEAFF	TGTGCCAGCAGTGAAGATGGCCCAAAGGAAGCTTTCTTT